The 5 T cell receptor beta chains reported below all come from one sample, sequenced in a study of blood T cells in healthy people across ages (dated by TCRdb to 2015 to 2017). The library was built by means of 5' RACE. Reads for this sample came from an Illumina HiSeq 2500. The second PCR ran for about 6 to 11 cycles and used a J-beta primer mix along with a sample-barcoded 5' primer. TCRdb reprocessed the public reads (quality trimming at Q25 with fastp, clone calling with MiXCR) and kept in-frame beta chains. Each entry is one CDR3 protein sequence, shown with its most common DNA and genes. The sample includes some 1.6 million distinct CDR3 sequences, with almost 35% observed a single time. The top ten hold around 10% of the sample. The specimen was blood. The receptors stem from a woman aged 25-40 years in good health.

The chain combines TRBV18 with TRBJ2-4; D call uncertain. The J call may be wrong; the DNA end is better matched by TRBJ2-7. Germline CDR1 KGHSH, CDR2 LQKENI. The CDR3 is 15 amino acids. CDR3 bases: TGTGCCAGCCGACTTGGGGTAGCTCCCCTTGGCGAGCAGTACTTC. Translation: CASRLGVAPLGEQYF.

This clonotype turned up a few times. The rearrangement uses TRBV2 and TRBJ2-3; TRBD1 matches at 9 bases. Germline loops: CDR1 SNHLY, CDR2 FYNNEI. CDR3 length: 18 amino acids. The V segment lost 4 bases and the J segment 7 bases; nucleotides outside the gene matches: 18. The CDR3 DNA is TGTGCCAGCAGTGCCGGGACAGGGCACTACCTTGGCGGGAATACGCAGTATTTT. Translating gives CASSAGTGHYLGGNTQYF.

The chain links TRBV29-1 to TRBJ2-4; 11 nucleotides align to TRBD2. The assigned J gene may be wrong: the sequence end matches TRBJ2-7 better. Germline CDR1 reads SQVTM; CDR2 reads ANQGSEA. The CDR3 runs 13 residues. Written as DNA, the CDR3 is TGCAGCGGGGGGGGACTAGCGGCCTACGAGCAGTACGTC. Its translation is CSGGGLAAYEQYV.

The table lists this clonotype with a few counts. The gene calls are TRBV2 and TRBJ1-6, with a weak D call TRBD1 (6 bases). V lost 4 bases and J 7 bases, leaving 14 bases between the germline ends. The CDR3 totals 15 residues. Looked up from germline, CDR1 is SNHLY and CDR2 is FYNNEI. The CDR3 DNA follows: TGTGCCAGCAGTGGAGAGGGGGTCCGAAATTCACCCCTCCACTTT. This encodes CASSGEGVRNSPLHF.

This clonotype was counted between two and nine times. The rearrangement uses TRBV30 and TRBJ2-7; a possible D gene is TRBD1 (6 bases). V was clipped by 0 bases and J by 7 bases, with 13 bases between them. The CDR3 consists of 13 residues. Germline CDR1 is GTSNPN and CDR2 is SVGIG (reference sequence). CDR3 DNA sequence: TGTGCCTGGAGTGTCTCCCTTCAGGGGGAGCAGTACTTC. Translating gives CAWSVSLQGEQYF.